The clone carrying this T cell receptor (beta chain) has ten or more counts. The antigen remains undetermined. The ends lost 0 bases at V and 4 bases at J; junction bases unmatched: 6. This CDR3 spans 15 amino acids. In germline, CDR1 is DFQATT, CDR2 SNEGSKA (reference sequence). Individually, TCR cDNA molecules were each labelled with a unique molecular identifier. TCRdb re-analysed the 5' RACE reads in MiXCR, keeping a single row per CDR3 protein. This table has more than 85,000 distinct CDR3 sequences, 7.5% to 10% appearing once. The record originates from a study of spatial heterogeneity in lung cancer. Overall study context: Alpha-chain sequences were consistently detected in smaller numbers than beta-chain sequences.

The time point denotes: sample taken at primary tumor resection. TCRs were sequenced from unsorted whole RNA of tumor, nontumor lung or PBMC. The study, taken as a whole, reports: At resection, ubiquitous expanded tumor TCRs appeared in blood more than at follow-up.

Source: PBMCs, taken at surgery. This TCR was recovered from a male donor with early-stage non-small cell lung cancer. This chain links TRBV20-1 with TRBJ2-3; 8 bases are shared with TRBD1. The CDR3 DNA sequence: TGCAGTGCTAGAGATGTGACAGGGGTGGCAGATACGCAGTATTTT. It specifies CSARDVTGVADTQYF.